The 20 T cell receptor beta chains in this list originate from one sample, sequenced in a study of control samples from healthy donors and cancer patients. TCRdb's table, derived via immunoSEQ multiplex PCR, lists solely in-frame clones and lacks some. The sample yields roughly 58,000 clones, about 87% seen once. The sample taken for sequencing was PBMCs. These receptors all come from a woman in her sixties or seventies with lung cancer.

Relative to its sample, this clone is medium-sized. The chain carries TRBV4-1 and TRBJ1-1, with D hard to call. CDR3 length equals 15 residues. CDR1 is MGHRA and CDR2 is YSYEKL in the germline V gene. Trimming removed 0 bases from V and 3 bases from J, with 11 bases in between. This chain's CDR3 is CASSQDTVRDTEAFF. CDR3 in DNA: TGCGCCAGCAGCCAAGATACAGTAAGGGACACTGAAGCTTTCTTT.

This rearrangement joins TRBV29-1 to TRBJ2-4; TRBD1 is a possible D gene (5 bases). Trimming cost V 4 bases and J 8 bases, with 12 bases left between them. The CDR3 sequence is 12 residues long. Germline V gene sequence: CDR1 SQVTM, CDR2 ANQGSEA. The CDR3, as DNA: TGCAGCGTTGGCAGGGTCGAACACATTCAGTACTTC. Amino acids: CSVGRVEHIQYF.

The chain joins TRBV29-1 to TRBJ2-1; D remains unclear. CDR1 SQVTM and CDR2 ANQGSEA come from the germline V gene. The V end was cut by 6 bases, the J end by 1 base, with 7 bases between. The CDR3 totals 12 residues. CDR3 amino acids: CSVDTSYNEQFF. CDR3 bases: TGCAGCGTCGACACTTCCTACAATGAGCAGTTCTTC.

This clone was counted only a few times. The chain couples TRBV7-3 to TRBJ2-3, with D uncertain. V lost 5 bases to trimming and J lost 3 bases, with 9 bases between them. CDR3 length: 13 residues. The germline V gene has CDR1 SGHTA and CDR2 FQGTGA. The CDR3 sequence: CASSTGRTDTQYF. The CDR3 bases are TGTGCCAGCAGCACCGGACGGACAGATACGCAGTATTTT.

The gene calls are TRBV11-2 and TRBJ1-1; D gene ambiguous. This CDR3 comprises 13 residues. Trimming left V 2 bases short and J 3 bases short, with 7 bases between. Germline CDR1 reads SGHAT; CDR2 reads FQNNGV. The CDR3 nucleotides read TGTGCCAGCAGCTTATATCTTTACACTGAAGCTTTCTTT. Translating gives CASSLYLYTEAFF. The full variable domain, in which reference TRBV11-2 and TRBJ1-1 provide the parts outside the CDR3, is EAGVAQSPRYKIIEKRQSVAFWCNPISGHATLYWYQQILGQGPKLLIQFQNNGVVDDSQLPKDRFSAERLKGVDSTLKIQPAKLEDSAVYLCASSLYLYTEAFFGQGTRLTVV.

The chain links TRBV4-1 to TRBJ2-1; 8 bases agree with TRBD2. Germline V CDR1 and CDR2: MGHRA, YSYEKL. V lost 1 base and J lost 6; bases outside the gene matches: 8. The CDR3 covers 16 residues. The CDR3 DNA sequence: TGCGCCAGCAGCCAAGCGGTAGTAGCGGGAACCAATGAGCAGTTCTTC. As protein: CASSQAVVAGTNEQFF.

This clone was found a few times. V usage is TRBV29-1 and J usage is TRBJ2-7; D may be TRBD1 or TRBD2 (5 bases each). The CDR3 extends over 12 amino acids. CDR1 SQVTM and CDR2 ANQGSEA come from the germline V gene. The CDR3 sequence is CEGLQGSYEQYF. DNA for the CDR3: TGCGAAGGACTTCAGGGCTCCTACGAGCAGTACTTC.

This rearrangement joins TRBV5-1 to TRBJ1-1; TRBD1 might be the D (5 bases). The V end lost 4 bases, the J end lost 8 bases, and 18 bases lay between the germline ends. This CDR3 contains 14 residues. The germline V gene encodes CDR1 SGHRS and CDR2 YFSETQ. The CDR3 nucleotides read TGCGCCAGCAGCCTTGGGGGATTCGACGTAGAAGCTTTCTTT. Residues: CASSLGGFDVEAFF. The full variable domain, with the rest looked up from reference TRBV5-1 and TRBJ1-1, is KAGVTQTPRYLIKTRGQQVTLSCSPISGHRSVSWYQQTPGQGLQFLFEYFSETQRNKGNFPGRFSGRQFSNSRSEMNVSTLELGDSALYLCASSLGGFDVEAFFGQGTRLTVV.

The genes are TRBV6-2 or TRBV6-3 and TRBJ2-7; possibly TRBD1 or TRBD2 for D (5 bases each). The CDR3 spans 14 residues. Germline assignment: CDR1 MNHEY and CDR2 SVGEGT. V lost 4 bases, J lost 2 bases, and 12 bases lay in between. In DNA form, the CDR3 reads TGTGCCAGCAGTTCCGGGGCACTAGCCTACGAGCAGTACTTC. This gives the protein CASSSGALAYEQYF.

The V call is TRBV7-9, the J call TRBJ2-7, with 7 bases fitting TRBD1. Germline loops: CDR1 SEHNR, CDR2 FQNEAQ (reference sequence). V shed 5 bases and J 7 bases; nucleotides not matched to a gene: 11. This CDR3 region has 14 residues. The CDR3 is CASSLSQGLGEQYF. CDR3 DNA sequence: TGTGCCAGCAGCCTTTCACAGGGGCTGGGTGAGCAGTACTTC.

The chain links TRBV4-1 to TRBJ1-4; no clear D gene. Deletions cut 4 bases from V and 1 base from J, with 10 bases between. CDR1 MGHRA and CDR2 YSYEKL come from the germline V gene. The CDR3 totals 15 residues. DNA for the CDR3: TGCGCCAGCAGCCGTCTCCCTGGAACTAATGAAAAACTGTTTTTT. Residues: CASSRLPGTNEKLFF.

CDR3 DNA: TGTGCCAGTAGTCCGGGACAGTCCTCTGGAAACACCATATATTTT. Its protein is CASSPGQSSGNTIYF. V and J are TRBV19 and TRBJ1-3; TRBD1 matches at 7 bases. Losses at the gene ends were 5 bases for V and 0 bases for J; bases not matched to a gene: 4. This CDR3 is built from 15 residues. Germline CDR1 is LNHDA and CDR2 is SQIVND (reference sequence).

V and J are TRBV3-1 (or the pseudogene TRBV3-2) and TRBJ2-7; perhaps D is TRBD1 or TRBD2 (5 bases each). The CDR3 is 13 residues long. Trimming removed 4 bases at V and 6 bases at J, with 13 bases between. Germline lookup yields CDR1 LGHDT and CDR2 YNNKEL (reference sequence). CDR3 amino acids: CASSPRDAGEQYF. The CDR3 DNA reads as TGTGCCAGCAGCCCTCGGGACGCTGGCGAGCAGTACTTC.

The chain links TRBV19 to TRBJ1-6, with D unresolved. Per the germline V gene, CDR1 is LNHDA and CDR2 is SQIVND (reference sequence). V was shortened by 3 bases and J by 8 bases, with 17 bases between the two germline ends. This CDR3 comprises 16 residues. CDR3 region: CASSITPAVPDSPLHF. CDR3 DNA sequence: TGTGCCAGTAGTATCACCCCCGCGGTCCCAGATTCACCCCTCCACTTT.

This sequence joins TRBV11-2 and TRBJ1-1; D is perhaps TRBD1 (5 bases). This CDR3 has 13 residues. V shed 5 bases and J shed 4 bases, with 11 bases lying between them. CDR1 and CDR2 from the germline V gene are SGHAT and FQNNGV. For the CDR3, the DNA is TGTGCCAGCAGCCTCAGACAGAGCACTGAAGCTTTCTTT. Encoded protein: CASSLRQSTEAFF.

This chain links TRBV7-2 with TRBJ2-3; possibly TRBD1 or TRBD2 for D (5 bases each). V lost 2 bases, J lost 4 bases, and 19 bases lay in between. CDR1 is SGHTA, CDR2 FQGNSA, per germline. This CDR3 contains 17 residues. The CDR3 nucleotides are TGTGCCAGCAGCTTATTCTCGGGGCAGGGAGTGTCAGATACGCAGTATTTT. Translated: CASSLFSGQGVSDTQYF. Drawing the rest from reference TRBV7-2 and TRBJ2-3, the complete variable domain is GAGVSQSPSNKVTEKGKDVELRCDPISGHTALYWYRQSLGQGLEFLIYFQGNSAPDKSGLPSDRFSAERTGGSVSTLTIQRTQQEDSAVYLCASSLFSGQGVSDTQYFGPGTRLTVL.

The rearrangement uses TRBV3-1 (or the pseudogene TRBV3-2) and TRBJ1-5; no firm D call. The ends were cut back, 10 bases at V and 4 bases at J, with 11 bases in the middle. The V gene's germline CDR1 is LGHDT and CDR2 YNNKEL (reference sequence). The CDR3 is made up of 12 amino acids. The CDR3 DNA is TGTGCCACCTTGGGTCCTAATCAGCCCCAGCATTTT. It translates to CATLGPNQPQHF.

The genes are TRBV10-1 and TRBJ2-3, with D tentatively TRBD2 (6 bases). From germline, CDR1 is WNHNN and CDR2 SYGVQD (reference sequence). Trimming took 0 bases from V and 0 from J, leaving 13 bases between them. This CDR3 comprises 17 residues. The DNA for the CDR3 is TGCGCCAGCAGTGAGTCGAGGCGCGGGGTAAGCACAGATACGCAGTATTTT. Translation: CASSESRRGVSTDTQYF.

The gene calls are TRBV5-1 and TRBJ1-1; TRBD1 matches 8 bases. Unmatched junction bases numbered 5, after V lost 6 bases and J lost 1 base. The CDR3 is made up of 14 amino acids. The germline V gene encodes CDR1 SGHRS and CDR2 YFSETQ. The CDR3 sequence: CASTRTGGNTEAFF. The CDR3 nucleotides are TGCGCCAGCACACGTACAGGGGGGAACACTGAAGCTTTCTTT.

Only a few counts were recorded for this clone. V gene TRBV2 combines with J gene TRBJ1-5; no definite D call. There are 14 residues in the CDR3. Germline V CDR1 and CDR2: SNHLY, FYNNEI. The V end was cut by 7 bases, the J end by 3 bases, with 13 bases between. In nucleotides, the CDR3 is TGTGCCAGCACCCAAAGCTCTTTCAATCAGCCCCAGCATTTT. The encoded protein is CASTQSSFNQPQHF.